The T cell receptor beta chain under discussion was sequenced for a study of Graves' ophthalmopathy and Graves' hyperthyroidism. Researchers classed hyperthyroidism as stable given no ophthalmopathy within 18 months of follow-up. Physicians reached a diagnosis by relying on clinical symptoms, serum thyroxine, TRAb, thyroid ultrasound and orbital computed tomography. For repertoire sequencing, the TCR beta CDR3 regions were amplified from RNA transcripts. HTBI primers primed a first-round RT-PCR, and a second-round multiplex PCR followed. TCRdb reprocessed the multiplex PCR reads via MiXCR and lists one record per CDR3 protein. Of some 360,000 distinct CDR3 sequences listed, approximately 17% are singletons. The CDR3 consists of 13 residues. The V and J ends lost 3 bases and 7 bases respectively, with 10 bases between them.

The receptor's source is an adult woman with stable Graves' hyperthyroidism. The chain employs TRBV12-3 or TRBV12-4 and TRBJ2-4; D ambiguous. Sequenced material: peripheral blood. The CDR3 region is CASSLVIGNIQYF. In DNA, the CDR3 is TGTGCCAGCAGTTTGGTGATAGGGAACATTCAGTACTTC.